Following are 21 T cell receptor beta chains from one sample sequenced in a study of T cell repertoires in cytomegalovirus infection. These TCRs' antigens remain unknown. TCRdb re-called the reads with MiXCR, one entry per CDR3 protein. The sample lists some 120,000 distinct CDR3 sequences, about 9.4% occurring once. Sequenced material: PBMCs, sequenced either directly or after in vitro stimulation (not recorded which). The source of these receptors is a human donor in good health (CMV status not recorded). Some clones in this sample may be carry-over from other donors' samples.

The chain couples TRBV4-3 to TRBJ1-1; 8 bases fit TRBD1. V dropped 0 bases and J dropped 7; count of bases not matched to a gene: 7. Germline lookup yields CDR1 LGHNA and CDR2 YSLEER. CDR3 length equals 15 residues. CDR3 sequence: CASSQERDRFLEAFF. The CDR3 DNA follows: TGCGCCAGCAGCCAAGAACGGGACAGGTTTCTTGAAGCTTTCTTT.

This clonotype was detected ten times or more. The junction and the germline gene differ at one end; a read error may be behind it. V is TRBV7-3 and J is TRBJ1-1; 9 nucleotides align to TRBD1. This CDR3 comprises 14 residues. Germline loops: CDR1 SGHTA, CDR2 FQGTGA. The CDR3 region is CVSRQGGANTEAFF. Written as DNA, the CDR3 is TGTGTCAGCAGACAGGGGGGGGCGAACACTGAAGCTTTCTTT.

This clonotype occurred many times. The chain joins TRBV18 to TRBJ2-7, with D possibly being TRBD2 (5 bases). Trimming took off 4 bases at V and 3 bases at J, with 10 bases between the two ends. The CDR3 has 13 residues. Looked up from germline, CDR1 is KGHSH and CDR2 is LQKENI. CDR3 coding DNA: TGTGCCAGCTCACATAGCCGGGACTACGAGCAGTACGTC. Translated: CASSHSRDYEQYV.

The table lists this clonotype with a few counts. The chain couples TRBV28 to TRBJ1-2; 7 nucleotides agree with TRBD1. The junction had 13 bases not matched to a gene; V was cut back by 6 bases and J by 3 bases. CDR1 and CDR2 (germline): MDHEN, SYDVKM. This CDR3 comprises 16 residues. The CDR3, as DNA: TGTGCCAGCAGCCAGAACGCCGGGACAGTTTACTATGGCTACACCTTC. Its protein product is CASSQNAGTVYYGYTF.

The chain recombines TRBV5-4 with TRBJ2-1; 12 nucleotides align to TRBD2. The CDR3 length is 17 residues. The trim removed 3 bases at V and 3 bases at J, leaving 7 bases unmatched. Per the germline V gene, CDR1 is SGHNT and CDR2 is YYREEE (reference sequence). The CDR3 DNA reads TGTGCCAGCAGCTGGGGGATGACTAGCGGGGGCTACAATGAGCAGTTCTTC. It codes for CASSWGMTSGGYNEQFF.

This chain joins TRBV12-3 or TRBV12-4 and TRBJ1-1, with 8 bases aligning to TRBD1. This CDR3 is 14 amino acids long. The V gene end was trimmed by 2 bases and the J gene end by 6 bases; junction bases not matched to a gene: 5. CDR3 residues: CASSLTGGWAEAFF. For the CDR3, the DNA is TGTGCCAGCAGTTTAACAGGGGGGTGGGCTGAAGCTTTCTTT.

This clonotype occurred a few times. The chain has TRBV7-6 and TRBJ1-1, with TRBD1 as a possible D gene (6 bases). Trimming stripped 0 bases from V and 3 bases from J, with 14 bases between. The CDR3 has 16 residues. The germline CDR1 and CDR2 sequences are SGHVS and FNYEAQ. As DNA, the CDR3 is TGTGCCAGCAGCTTAGCTCACGCAGGGGCGGACACTGAAGCTTTCTTT. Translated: CASSLAHAGADTEAFF. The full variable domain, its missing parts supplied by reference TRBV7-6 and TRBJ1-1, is GAGVSQSPRYKVTKRGQDVALRCDPISGHVSLYWYRQALGQGPEFLTYFNYEAQQDKSGLPNDRFSAERPEGSISTLTIQRTEQRDSAMYRCASSLAHAGADTEAFFGQGTRLTVV.

CDR3 region: CASSLGYRRNSYNEQFF. The CDR3, as DNA: TGTGCCAGCAGCTTAGGGTACAGGCGCAACTCCTACAATGAGCAGTTCTTC. The chain combines TRBV13 with TRBJ2-1, with D tentatively TRBD1 (5 bases). The V and J ends lost 0 bases and 0 bases respectively, with 12 bases between them. This CDR3 has 17 residues. Germline assignment: CDR1 PRHDT and CDR2 FYEKMQ (reference sequence).

CDR3 amino acids: CASSGYQAEKLFF. CDR3 DNA sequence: TGTGCCAGTAGTGGCTACCAGGCGGAAAAACTGTTTTTT. The chain carries TRBV19 and TRBJ1-4; D uncertain. The CDR3 runs 13 residues. Germline V gene lookup returns CDR1 LNHDA and CDR2 SQIVND (reference sequence). The germline V and J ends were trimmed by 5 bases and 8 bases, with 12 bases remaining between them.

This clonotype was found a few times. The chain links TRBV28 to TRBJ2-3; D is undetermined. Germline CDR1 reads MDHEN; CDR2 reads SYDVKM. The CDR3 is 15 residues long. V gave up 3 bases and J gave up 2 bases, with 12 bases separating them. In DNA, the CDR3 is TGTGCCAGCAGTTTTAAGCTCTGGGCCACAGATACGCAGTATTTT. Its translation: CASSFKLWATDTQYF.

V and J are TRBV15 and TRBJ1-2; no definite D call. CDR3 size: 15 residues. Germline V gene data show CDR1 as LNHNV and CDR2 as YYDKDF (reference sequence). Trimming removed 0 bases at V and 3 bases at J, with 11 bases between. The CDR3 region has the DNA TGTGCCACCAGCAGAGAGCCGGTTCCCGACTATGGCTACACCTTC. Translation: CATSREPVPDYGYTF.

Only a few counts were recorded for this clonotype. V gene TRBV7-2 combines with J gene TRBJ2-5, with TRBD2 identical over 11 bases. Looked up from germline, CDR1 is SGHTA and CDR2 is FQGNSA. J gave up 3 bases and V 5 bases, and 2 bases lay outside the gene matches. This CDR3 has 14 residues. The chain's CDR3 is CASSTSGSKETQYF. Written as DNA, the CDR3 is TGTGCCAGCAGCACTAGCGGGAGTAAAGAGACCCAGTACTTC.

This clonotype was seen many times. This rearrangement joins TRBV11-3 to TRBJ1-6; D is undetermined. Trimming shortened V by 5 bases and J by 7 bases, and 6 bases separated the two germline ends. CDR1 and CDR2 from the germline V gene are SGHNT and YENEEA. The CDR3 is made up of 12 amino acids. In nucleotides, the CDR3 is TGTGCCAGCAGCAGAGGGAATTCACCCCTCCACTTT. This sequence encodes CASSRGNSPLHF.

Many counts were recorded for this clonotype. The CDR3: CASSGTSDIYNEQFF. CDR3 DNA: TGTGCCAGCAGTGGGACTAGCGATATTTACAATGAGCAGTTCTTC. The V call is TRBV2, the J call TRBJ2-1, with TRBD2 identical over 9 bases. The germline CDR1 and CDR2 sequences are SNHLY and FYNNEI. CDR3 length equals 15 residues. V gave up 4 bases and J gave up 4 bases; unmatched junction bases: 5. The full variable domain, completed using reference TRBV2 and TRBJ2-1, is EPEVTQTPSHQVTQMGQEVILRCVPISNHLYFYWYRQILGQKVEFLVSFYNNEISEKSEIFDDQFSVERPDGSNFTLKIRSTKLEDSAMYFCASSGTSDIYNEQFFGPGTRLTVL.

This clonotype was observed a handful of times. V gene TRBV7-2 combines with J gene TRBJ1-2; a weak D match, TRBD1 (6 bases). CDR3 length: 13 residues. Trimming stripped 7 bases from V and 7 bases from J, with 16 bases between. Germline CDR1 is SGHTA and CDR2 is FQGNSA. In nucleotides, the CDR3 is TGTGCCAGCAACCCTAGTGGGGGGGCTGGCTACACCTTC. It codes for CASNPSGGAGYTF.

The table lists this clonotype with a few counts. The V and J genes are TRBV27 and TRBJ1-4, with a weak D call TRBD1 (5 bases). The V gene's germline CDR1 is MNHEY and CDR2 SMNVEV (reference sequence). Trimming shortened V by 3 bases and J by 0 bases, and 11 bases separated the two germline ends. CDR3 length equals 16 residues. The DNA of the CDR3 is TGTGCCAGCAGTTTGGCAGGGCTGACAACTAATGAAAAACTGTTTTTT. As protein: CASSLAGLTTNEKLFF.

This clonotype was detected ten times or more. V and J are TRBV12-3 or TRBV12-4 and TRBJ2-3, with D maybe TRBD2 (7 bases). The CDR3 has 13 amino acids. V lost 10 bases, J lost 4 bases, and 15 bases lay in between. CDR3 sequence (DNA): TGTGCCACTTCCCCGGGGGGCGCAGATACGCAGTATTTT. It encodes CATSPGGADTQYF.

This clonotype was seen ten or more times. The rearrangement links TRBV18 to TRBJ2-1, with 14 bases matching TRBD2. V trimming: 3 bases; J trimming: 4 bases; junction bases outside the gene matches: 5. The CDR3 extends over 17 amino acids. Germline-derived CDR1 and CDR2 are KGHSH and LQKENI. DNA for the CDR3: TGTGCCAGCTCACCGAAAAGACTAGCGGGAGGGTACAATGAGCAGTTCTTC. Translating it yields CASSPKRLAGGYNEQFF.

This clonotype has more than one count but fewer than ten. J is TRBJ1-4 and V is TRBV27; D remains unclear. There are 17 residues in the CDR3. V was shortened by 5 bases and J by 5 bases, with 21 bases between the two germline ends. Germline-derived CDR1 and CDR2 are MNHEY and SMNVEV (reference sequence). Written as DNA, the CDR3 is TGTGCCAGCAGTCACCTTCTTGTGGGAAAGGCGAATGAAAAACTGTTTTTT. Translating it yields CASSHLLVGKANEKLFF.

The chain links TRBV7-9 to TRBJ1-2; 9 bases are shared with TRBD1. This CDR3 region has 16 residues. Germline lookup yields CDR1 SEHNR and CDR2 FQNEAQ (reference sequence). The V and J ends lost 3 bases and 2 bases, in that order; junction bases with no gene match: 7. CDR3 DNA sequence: TGTGCCAGCAGCTTTTACTCCGGACAGGGGAACTATGGCTACACCTTC. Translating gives CASSFYSGQGNYGYTF. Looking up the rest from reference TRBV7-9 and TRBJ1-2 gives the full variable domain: DTGVSQNPRHKITKRGQNVTFRCDPISEHNRLYWYRQTLGQGPEFLTYFQNEAQLEKSRLLSDRFSAERPKGSFSTLEIQRTEQGDSAMYLCASSFYSGQGNYGYTFGSGTRLTVV.

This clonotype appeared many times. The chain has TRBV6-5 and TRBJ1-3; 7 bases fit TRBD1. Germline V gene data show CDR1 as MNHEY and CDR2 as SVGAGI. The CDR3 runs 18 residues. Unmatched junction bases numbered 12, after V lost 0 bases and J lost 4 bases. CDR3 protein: CASSYSRGQAGSGNTIYF. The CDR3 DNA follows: TGTGCCAGCAGTTACTCCCGCGGACAGGCCGGCTCCGGAAACACCATATATTTT.